Sequencing of this TCR beta chain was carried out in a study of CD8 T cells in Susac syndrome. As to this clonotype: What it recognizes is unknown.

Sequencing targeted TCR beta in T cells from blood (CD8+ and CD4+). The CD8+ and CD4+ T cells were negatively isolated, with the TEMRA cells enriched by FACS. When the RNA was reverse transcribed, random hexamers were used with an input of 0.5 to 1 ug. The TCR beta CDR3 was amplified by immunoSEQ multiplex PCR across 54 Vbeta, 13 Jbeta. TCRdb ran MiXCR on the immunoSEQ multiplex PCR reads and lists one entry per CDR3 protein. The sample lists 300,000 to 350,000 distinct CDR3 sequences, about 90% occurring once. Study results and caveats: It was acknowledged by the study that relatively few individuals were included in its TCR sequencing and HLA analysis.

The source of this sequence is a human donor with multiple sclerosis. Sequenced sample: CD4+ T cells from PBMCs.

The CDR3, as DNA: TGCAGTGCTAGAGAGGGAGCAGTGAACACTGAAGCTTTCTTT. As protein: CSAREGAVNTEAFF. This chain connects TRBV20-1 to TRBJ1-1; D call uncertain. The CDR3 totals 14 residues. From germline, CDR1 is DFQATT and CDR2 SNEGSKA (reference sequence). Trimming removed 0 bases at V and 0 bases at J, with 8 bases between.